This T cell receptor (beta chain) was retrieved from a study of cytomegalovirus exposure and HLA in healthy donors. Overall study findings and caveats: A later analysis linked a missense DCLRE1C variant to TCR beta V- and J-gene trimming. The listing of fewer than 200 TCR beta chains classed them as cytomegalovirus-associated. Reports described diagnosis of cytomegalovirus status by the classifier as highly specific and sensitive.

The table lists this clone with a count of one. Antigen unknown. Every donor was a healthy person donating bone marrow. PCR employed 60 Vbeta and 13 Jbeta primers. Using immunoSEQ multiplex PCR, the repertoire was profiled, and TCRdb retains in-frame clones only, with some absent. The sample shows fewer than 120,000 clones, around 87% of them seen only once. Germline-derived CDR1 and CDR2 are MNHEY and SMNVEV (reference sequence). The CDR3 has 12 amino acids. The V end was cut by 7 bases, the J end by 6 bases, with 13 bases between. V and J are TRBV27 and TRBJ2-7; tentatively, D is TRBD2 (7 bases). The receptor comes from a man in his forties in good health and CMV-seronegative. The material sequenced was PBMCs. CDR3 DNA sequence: TGTGCCAGCAAGGGGGGAGGGCCCGAGCAGTACTTC. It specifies CASKGGGPEQYF.